In its sample, the clone carrying this TCR beta chain was seen a few times. This sample stems from a study of cytomegalovirus exposure and HLA in healthy donors. About the research overall: Assignment to the Caucasian-associated ancestry cluster applied to around 80% of the approximately 380 genotyped donors.

Trimming shortened V by 7 bases and J by 5 bases, and 12 bases separated the two germline ends. CDR1 MNHNS and CDR2 SASEGT come from the germline V gene. The CDR3 runs to 13 residues. PCR was performed using 60 Vbeta and 13 Jbeta primers. The data were produced by immunoSEQ multiplex PCR, yet TCRdb's version contains in-frame clones alone and is incomplete. The sample contains more than 95,000 clones, about 81% of which appear only once. The sample comprised PBMCs. J is TRBJ2-1 and V is TRBV6-1, with a possible D match to TRBD1 (5 bases). The source is a woman in her 30s in good health and CMV-seronegative. CDR3 amino acids: CASTVQAHNEQFF. CDR3 DNA sequence: TGTGCCAGCACCGTACAGGCCCACAATGAGCAGTTCTTC.